These T cell receptor beta chains were read from a single sample in a study of blood T cell repertoires in COVID-19. Here immunoSEQ multiplex PCR was the method, and the copy in TCRdb shows in-frame clones only, minus some. Found here are about 230,000 clones, 84% of them singletons; the top ten hold about 2.1%. Sample: peripheral blood. These receptors all come from a man in his forties who had recovered from COVID-19. Both conserved end residues are part of each CDR3. D genes are given only for firm matches. Not every row has a clone size; where given, it reads once, few, many or a size class.

clone_size: few
j_call: TRBJ2-7
v_call: TRBV6-6
d_call: TRBD2
cdr3_nt: TGTGCCGCCGGACTAGCGGAAATCTACGAGCAGTACTTC
cdr3_aa: CAAGLAEIYEQYF

clone_size: .
j_call: TRBJ2-5
v_call: TRBV2
d_call: TRBD2
cdr3_nt: TGTGCCAGCATCCTGATTCCGACTAGCGAAGAGACCCAGTACTTC
cdr3_aa: CASILIPTSEETQYF

clone_size: .
j_call: TRBJ2-3
v_call: TRBV5-1
d_call: TRBD1
cdr3_nt: TGCGCCAGCAGCCAAACCCTGGGACAGAGAAGCACAGATACGCAGTATTTT
cdr3_aa: CASSQTLGQRSTDTQYF

clone_size: few
j_call: TRBJ2-5
v_call: TRBV11-3
d_call: TRBD1
cdr3_nt: TGTGCCAGCAGCCCAGGGGGACGGGCACAAGAGACCCAGTACTTC
cdr3_aa: CASSPGGRAQETQYF

clone_size: .
j_call: TRBJ1-5
v_call: TRBV19
d_call: .
cdr3_nt: TGTGCCAGTAGTATAGTTTCCAGGGGCAATCAGCCCCAGCATTTT
cdr3_aa: CASSIVSRGNQPQHF

clone_size: once
j_call: TRBJ1-5
v_call: TRBV30
d_call: .
cdr3_nt: TGTGCCTGGACTTTTTCTTCAGGGGCCCCAAATCAGCCCCAGCATTTT
cdr3_aa: CAWTFSSGAPNQPQHF

clone_size: .
j_call: TRBJ1-1
v_call: TRBV10-3
d_call: TRBD1
cdr3_nt: TGTGCCATCAGTGAGTCTGGGAACAGGGGTTCTGGAAGCACTGAAGCTTTCTTT
cdr3_aa: CAISESGNRGSGSTEAFF

clone_size: few
j_call: TRBJ1-1
v_call: TRBV6-2/TRBV6-3
d_call: TRBD1
cdr3_nt: TGTGCCAGCAGTGCTTGGGACAGGCCCGCGGCCACTGAAGCTTTCTTT
cdr3_aa: CASSAWDRPAATEAFF

clone_size: .
j_call: TRBJ2-2
v_call: TRBV5-1
d_call: TRBD1
cdr3_nt: TGCGCCAGCAGCATAGGACAGGGAGGCACCGGGGAGCTGTTTTTT
cdr3_aa: CASSIGQGGTGELFF

clone_size: .
j_call: TRBJ2-1
v_call: TRBV9
d_call: .
cdr3_nt: TGTGCCAGCAGCGTAGATCCGGAGGGATGGGATGAGCAGTTCTTC
cdr3_aa: CASSVDPEGWDEQFF

clone_size: .
j_call: TRBJ1-2
v_call: TRBV12-3/TRBV12-4
d_call: .
cdr3_nt: TGTGCCAGCAGTCTACAGGGAAATGGCTACACCTTC
cdr3_aa: CASSLQGNGYTF

clone_size: .
j_call: TRBJ1-6
v_call: TRBV5-1
d_call: TRBD1
cdr3_nt: TGCGCCAGCAGCTTGAGGTTCACGGGACAGGGACAGATTAATTCACCCCTCCACTTT
cdr3_aa: CASSLRFTGQGQINSPLHF

clone_size: .
j_call: TRBJ2-5
v_call: TRBV24-1
d_call: .
cdr3_nt: TGTGCCACCAGTGAGCACAACCAAGAGACCCAGTACTTC
cdr3_aa: CATSEHNQETQYF

clone_size: .
j_call: TRBJ1-3
v_call: TRBV7-9
d_call: TRBD1
cdr3_nt: TGTGCCAGCAGCCGGGACAGGGCTTCCTACTCTGGAAACACCATATATTTT
cdr3_aa: CASSRDRASYSGNTIYF

clone_size: few
j_call: TRBJ1-4
v_call: TRBV5-6
d_call: .
cdr3_nt: TGTGCCAGCAGCTTGGTCGTCCAGGGTAATGAAAAACTGTTTTTT
cdr3_aa: CASSLVVQGNEKLFF

clone_size: .
j_call: TRBJ2-2
v_call: TRBV29-1
d_call: TRBD1
cdr3_nt: TGCAGCGTACAGGGGGCCACCGGGGAGCTGTTTTTT
cdr3_aa: CSVQGATGELFF

clone_size: .
j_call: TRBJ1-2
v_call: TRBV20-1
d_call: .
cdr3_nt: TGCAGTGCTAGTAACAGGGTTTCAGAGGATGGCTACACCTTC
cdr3_aa: CSASNRVSEDGYTF

clone_size: .
j_call: TRBJ1-4
v_call: TRBV18
d_call: .
cdr3_nt: TGTGCCAGCTCACCGGGAGCTAATGAAAAACTGTTTTTT
cdr3_aa: CASSPGANEKLFF

clone_size: .
j_call: TRBJ1-2
v_call: TRBV7-2
d_call: TRBD1
cdr3_nt: TGTGCCAGCAGCCCGGAACCGGGACAGGGGGCCCGTGGCTACACCTTC
cdr3_aa: CASSPEPGQGARGYTF

clone_size: few
j_call: TRBJ1-4
v_call: TRBV29-1
d_call: .
cdr3_nt: TGCAGCGTTGGTGGTGGCAGTGAAAAACTGTTTTTT
cdr3_aa: CSVGGGSEKLFF

clone_size: .
j_call: TRBJ2-1
v_call: TRBV3-1/TRBV3-2
d_call: .
cdr3_nt: TGTGCCAGCAGCCGCGAGGGATCTGAGCAGTTCTTC
cdr3_aa: CASSREGSEQFF

clone_size: .
j_call: TRBJ2-7
v_call: TRBV18
d_call: .
cdr3_nt: TGTGCCAGCTCACCAATCGCTAGCGCGACCTACGAGCAGTACTTC
cdr3_aa: CASSPIASATYEQYF

clone_size: once
j_call: TRBJ2-5
v_call: TRBV5-4
d_call: TRBD2
cdr3_nt: TGTGCCAGCAGCTCGAGCCCGGGACTAGAGCAAGAGACCCAGTACTTC
cdr3_aa: CASSSSPGLEQETQYF

clone_size: .
j_call: TRBJ1-5
v_call: TRBV19
d_call: TRBD1
cdr3_nt: TGTGCCAGTAGTATACTGGACAGGAACAATCAGCCCCAGCATTTT
cdr3_aa: CASSILDRNNQPQHF

clone_size: .
j_call: TRBJ1-2
v_call: TRBV7-9
d_call: TRBD1
cdr3_nt: TGTGCCAGCACCAAAGGGACAGACTATGGCTACACCTTC
cdr3_aa: CASTKGTDYGYTF

clone_size: .
j_call: TRBJ2-5
v_call: TRBV3-1/TRBV3-2
d_call: .
cdr3_nt: TGTGCCAGCAGCCAAGCCTTACAAGAGACCCAGTACTTC
cdr3_aa: CASSQALQETQYF

clone_size: .
j_call: TRBJ2-6
v_call: TRBV19
d_call: TRBD1
cdr3_nt: TGTGCCAGTAGTCCTCGCGCCAGGACAGGAGATCGCTCTGGGGCCAACGTCCTGACTTTC
cdr3_aa: CASSPRARTGDRSGANVLTF

clone_size: .
j_call: TRBJ1-1
v_call: TRBV5-1
d_call: .
cdr3_nt: TGCGCCAGCAGCTTGCCTTCTGCTGAAGCTTTCTTT
cdr3_aa: CASSLPSAEAFF

clone_size: .
j_call: TRBJ2-7
v_call: TRBV18
d_call: TRBD1
cdr3_nt: TGTGCCAGCTCACCATTAGGACAGGGGGACGAGCAGTACTTC
cdr3_aa: CASSPLGQGDEQYF

clone_size: .
j_call: TRBJ2-7
v_call: TRBV21-1
d_call: .
cdr3_nt: TGTGCCAGCAGCAAAGGGTCGGGAATCTCCTACGAGCAGTACTTC
cdr3_aa: CASSKGSGISYEQYF

clone_size: .
j_call: TRBJ1-6
v_call: TRBV27
d_call: .
cdr3_nt: TGTGCCAGCAGTTCCTGGCAGCAACTAAGCTCCTATAATTCACCCCTCCACTTT
cdr3_aa: CASSSWQQLSSYNSPLHF

clone_size: .
j_call: TRBJ2-5
v_call: TRBV7-2
d_call: .
cdr3_nt: TGTGCCAGCAGCTTACGTCTCCAAGAGACCCAGTACTTC
cdr3_aa: CASSLRLQETQYF

clone_size: .
j_call: TRBJ1-2
v_call: TRBV10-3
d_call: TRBD1
cdr3_nt: TGTGCCATCAGTGAGTCACGAGACAGGGGGCTCGATGGCTACACCTTC
cdr3_aa: CAISESRDRGLDGYTF

clone_size: .
j_call: TRBJ2-1
v_call: TRBV7-9
d_call: .
cdr3_nt: TGTGCCAGCACCCTCTTGGGGCCAAGCTCCTACAATGAGCAGTTCTTC
cdr3_aa: CASTLLGPSSYNEQFF

clone_size: .
j_call: TRBJ2-3
v_call: TRBV6-5
d_call: TRBD1
cdr3_nt: TGTGCCAGCAGATTCCGGGACAGGGACACAGATACGCAGTATTTT
cdr3_aa: CASRFRDRDTDTQYF